This T cell receptor beta chain was captured by sequencing in a study of blood T cells in healthy people across ages. CDR3 length: 15 residues. Germline V gives CDR1 MGHRA, CDR2 YSYEKL. Trimming stripped 2 bases from V and 2 bases from J, with 9 bases between. With a J-beta primer mix and a sample-barcoded 5' primer, a second PCR ran about 6 to 11 cycles. MiXCR was run by TCRdb on the 5' RACE reads, yielding one entry per CDR3 protein. The profile shows approximately 1,100,000 distinct CDR3 sequences, under 45% of them singletons. Sequenced input: blood. This receptor was obtained from a woman in her fifties or sixties in good health. J is TRBJ2-2 and V is TRBV4-1, with D possibly being TRBD1 (6 bases). CDR3 bases: TGCGCCAGCAGCCAACGGACAGATAACACCGGGGAGCTGTTTTTT. It is translated as CASSQRTDNTGELFF.